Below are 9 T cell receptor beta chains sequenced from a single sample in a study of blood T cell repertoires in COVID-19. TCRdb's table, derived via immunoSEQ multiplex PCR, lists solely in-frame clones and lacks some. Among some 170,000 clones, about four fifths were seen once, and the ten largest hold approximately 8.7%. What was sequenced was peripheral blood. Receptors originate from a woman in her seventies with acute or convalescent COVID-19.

The CDR3 spells CASSQGPGGSNEQFF. DNA of the CDR3: TGCGCCAGCAGCCAAGGGCCAGGGGGAAGCAATGAGCAGTTCTTC. The chain recombines TRBV4-3 with TRBJ2-1; TRBD1 aligns across 7 bases. The junction had 6 bases not matched to a gene; V was cut back by 1 base and J by 6 bases. CDR1 and CDR2 (germline): LGHNA, YSLEER. The CDR3 sequence is 15 residues long.

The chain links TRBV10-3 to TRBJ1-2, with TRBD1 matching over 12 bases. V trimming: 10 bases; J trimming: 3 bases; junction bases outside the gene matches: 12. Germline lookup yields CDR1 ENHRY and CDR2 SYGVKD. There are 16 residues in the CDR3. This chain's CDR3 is CATAGTGGLSDYGYTF. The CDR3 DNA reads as TGTGCCACCGCCGGGACAGGGGGCTTATCGGACTATGGCTACACCTTC.

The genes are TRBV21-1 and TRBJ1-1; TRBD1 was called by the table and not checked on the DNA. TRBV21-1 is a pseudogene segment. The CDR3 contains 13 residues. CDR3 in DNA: TGTGCCAACAATACAAGGGACATCATTGAAGCTTTCTTT. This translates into CANNTRDIIEAFF.

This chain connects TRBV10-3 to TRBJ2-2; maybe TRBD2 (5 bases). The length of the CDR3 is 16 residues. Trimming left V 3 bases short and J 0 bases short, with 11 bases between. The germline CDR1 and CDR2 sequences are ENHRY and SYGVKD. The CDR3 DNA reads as TGTGCCATCAGTGAAACTAGACTCGCGAACACCGGGGAGCTGTTTTTT. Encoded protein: CAISETRLANTGELFF.

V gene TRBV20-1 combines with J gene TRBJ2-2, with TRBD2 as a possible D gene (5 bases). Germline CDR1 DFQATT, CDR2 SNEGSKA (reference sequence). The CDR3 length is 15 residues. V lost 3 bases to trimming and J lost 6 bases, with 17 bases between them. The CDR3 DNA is TGCAGTGCTAGTTCCAGGAGGAATTCTGCCGGGGAGCTGTTTTTT. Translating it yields CSASSRRNSAGELFF.

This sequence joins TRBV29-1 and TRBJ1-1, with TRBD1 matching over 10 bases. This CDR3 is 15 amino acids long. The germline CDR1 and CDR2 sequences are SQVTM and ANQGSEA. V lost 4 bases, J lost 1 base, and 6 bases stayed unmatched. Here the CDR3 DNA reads TGCAGCGTTGCTGACAGGGGGCGATGGAACACTGAAGCTTTCTTT. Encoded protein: CSVADRGRWNTEAFF.

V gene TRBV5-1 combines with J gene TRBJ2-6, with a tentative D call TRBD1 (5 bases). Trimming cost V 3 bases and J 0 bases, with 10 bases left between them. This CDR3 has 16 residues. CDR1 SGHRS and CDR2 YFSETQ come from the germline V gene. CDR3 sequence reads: CASSWTFGSGANVLTF. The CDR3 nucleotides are TGCGCCAGCAGCTGGACATTTGGCTCTGGGGCCAACGTCCTGACTTTC. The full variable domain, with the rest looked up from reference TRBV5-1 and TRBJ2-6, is KAGVTQTPRYLIKTRGQQVTLSCSPISGHRSVSWYQQTPGQGLQFLFEYFSETQRNKGNFPGRFSGRQFSNSRSEMNVSTLELGDSALYLCASSWTFGSGANVLTFGAGSRLTVL.

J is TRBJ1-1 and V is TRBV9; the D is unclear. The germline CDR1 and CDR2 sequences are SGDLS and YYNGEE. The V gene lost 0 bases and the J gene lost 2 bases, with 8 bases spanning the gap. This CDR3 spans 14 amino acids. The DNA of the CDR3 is TGTGCCAGCAGCGTAGGACACTTAAACACTGAAGCTTTCTTT. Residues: CASSVGHLNTEAFF.

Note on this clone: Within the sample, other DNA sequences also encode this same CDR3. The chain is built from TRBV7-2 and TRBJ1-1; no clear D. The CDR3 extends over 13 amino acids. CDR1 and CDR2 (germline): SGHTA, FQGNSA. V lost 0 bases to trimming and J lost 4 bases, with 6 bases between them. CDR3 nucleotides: TGTGCCAGCAGCTTAGCCAGAGGCACTGAAGCTTTCTTT. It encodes CASSLARGTEAFF.